This TCR beta chain derives from a study of neurological immune-mediated disorders (dated by TCRdb to between 2018 and 2020). About the study as a whole: Among the roughly 34 multiple sclerosis patients, relapsing-remitting MS accounted for around 30 and secondary progressive MS accounted for 3. Peripheral blood TCR-beta repertoires from patients with HTLV-I-associated myelopathy (HAM/TSP), patients with multiple sclerosis, and healthy controls were compared in the study using UMI-based sequencing. Alongside PBMC samples, the set of approximately 100 TCR-beta libraries contained longitudinal samples, technical triplicates, and paired CD4+ and CD8+ T-cell subsets that had been sorted. The cohort included approximately 70 subjects: some 14 with HAM/TSP, approximately 34 with multiple sclerosis, and some 20 healthy controls.

There are many counts of this clonotype. This receptor's antigen is unknown. No much larger clone is present one base from it, and per-base qualities are unavailable. cDNA was synthesized by template-switch 5'RACE using a primer carrying a 10-nucleotide random unique molecular identifier by which each TCR transcript was tagged. Every sequencing run covered 15-18 subjects and yielded more than 180 million TCR-beta sequences. Total RNA was extracted with the RNeasy kit. The KAPA Real-time Library Amplification kit was used to amplify TCR-beta VDJ regions with primers for the TCR constant region and the 5'RACE anchor. A first PCR added sample indexes and Illumina adaptors, after which a second PCR increased the library yield. The roughly 650 bp TCR product was size-selected on a 2% E-gel SizeSelection system after Ampure bead purification. Before pooling, libraries had their quality checked on a Bioanalyzer, their concentration measured with Qubit, and their quantity determined with the Kapa Library Quantification kit. An Illumina HiSeq 2500 sequenced the libraries paired-end 2 x 150 bp. To increase sequence diversity, roughly 24-32% phiX was spiked into each library pool. From the authors' description of their analysis: The quality-filtered reads were processed with the UMI-based MiGEC pipeline, whose error correction step removed more than 85% of the raw TCR sequences. IMGT germline references were used for alignment of VDJ genes, and clonotypes were defined by a unique CDR3 amino acid sequence together with V-J genes. Clonal expansion, Shannon diversity and CDR3 relatedness were evaluated with VDJtools (CalcPairwiseDistances, ClusterSamples), while phylogenetic trees were built in CLCbio workbench. Using coefficient-of-variation modelling across technical triplicates, the study counted a clone as expanded if it had at least 8 unique UMIs. TCRdb applied fastp at Q25 and MiXCR to the public reads, then kept only in-frame beta chains. Identical CDR3 protein sequences are pooled into one entry, listed with their most common genes and DNA. These V and J calls rely on TCRdb rather than the paper's analysis. The sample table records about 66,000 distinct CDR3 sequences; 4.5% to 5.5% of these occur just once. Of the sample, around 2.2% is held by the ten largest clones.

The investigation overall reported the following: Expanded clones from different subjects shared no identical CDR3 amino acid sequences, which suggests that TCR-beta repertoires were private in all groups. The highest TCR clonal expansion was observed in HAM/TSP patients, whereas the lowest was observed in MS patients, even when compared with healthy controls. The MS cluster was not associated with any clinical or MRI features, and the authors stated that larger cohorts are needed. In phylogenetic analysis, the repertoires of 18 of 34 MS patients grouped into a cluster of related CDR3 sequences, which suggests a possible signature at the repertoire level.

Inclusive of the bounding cysteine and phenylalanine, the CDR3 is 14 residues long. The kept DNA is CDR3 alone, 42 bases in frame from the first base. CDR1 KGHSY and CDR2 FQNENV are derived from the germline V gene. V loses 2 bases, J loses 4 bases, and the germline ends lie 9 bases apart. For unsorted PBMC libraries, 2 million PBMCs were used after storage in RNAlater at -80 degrees C until RNA extraction. Multiple sclerosis patients were enrolled in a US clinical protocol under which disease progression was evaluated by magnetic resonance imaging. Peripheral blood was subjected to Ficoll-Hypaque density gradient centrifugation to isolate PBMCs, which were then cryopreserved in liquid nitrogen.

The source of this sequence is a woman aged 70-85 years with multiple sclerosis. Rearrangement joined TRBV16 to TRBJ2-4; no D gene call is confident. Sequences were obtained from PBMCs. For the CDR3, the sequence is CASSQTNIKNIQYF. The DNA reads TGTGCCAGCAGCCAAACGAACATTAAAAACATTCAGTACTTC.